Listed below are T cell receptor beta chains from one sample, sequenced in a study of cytomegalovirus exposure and HLA in healthy donors. Some clones are missing from TCRdb's copy, which holds only in-frame ones; the method was immunoSEQ multiplex PCR. The sample lists some 44,000 clones; about 50% were seen once. Sample: PBMCs. Source of these receptors: a human donor in good health. CDR3s include the opening cysteine and the closing phenylalanine or tryptophan. The order of the fields is J gene, V gene, D gene, clone size, CDR3 DNA, CDR3 protein. The D gene is left open where the match is weak. Where a row states a size, it is once, few, many or the class of an expanded clone; other rows omit it.

TRBJ1-4	TRBV7-2	.	once	TGTGCCAGCAGCCCTCGACGGGGGGGTGAAAAACTGTTTTTT	CASSPRRGGEKLFF
TRBJ1-4	TRBV28	.	.	TGTGCCAGCAGTTTGCGGGGAGAAAAACTGTTTTTT	CASSLRGEKLFF
TRBJ2-1	TRBV30	TRBD1	few	TGTGCCTGGAGAGTAACACAGGGGGCCGATGAGCAGTTCTTC	CAWRVTQGADEQFF
TRBJ2-5	TRBV11-3	TRBD2	.	TGTGCCAGCAGCTTCGGGCTAGCGGGGGAAGAGACCCAGTACTTC	CASSFGLAGEETQYF
TRBJ2-6	TRBV9	.	once	TGTGCCAGCAGCGTGACAGGTGCTGGGGCCAACGTCCTGACTTTC	CASSVTGAGANVLTF
TRBJ1-1	TRBV7-8	TRBD1	once	TGTGCCAGCAGCCCCAGGGACCACGTAACAGGGGTGAGCATGAACACTGAAGCTTTCTTT	CASSPRDHVTGVSMNTEAFF
TRBJ2-5	TRBV19	TRBD1	.	TGTGCCAGTAGTAGGCCGACAGGGGAATCAGGGGAGACCCAGTACTTC	CASSRPTGESGETQYF
TRBJ2-7	TRBV30	.	few	TGTGCCTGGAGTCCCCGGGTCCCCTACGAGCAGTACTTC	CAWSPRVPYEQYF
TRBJ1-5	TRBV28	.	.	TGTGCCAGCAGCCTTGTACAGGGCAGTCAGCCCCAGCATTTT	CASSLVQGSQPQHF
TRBJ2-5	TRBV28	TRBD2	.	TGTGCCAGCAGCTTTGTCAGACTAGCGGGGGAACAAGAGACCCAGTACTTC	CASSFVRLAGEQETQYF
TRBJ1-1	TRBV7-9	TRBD1	few	TGTGCCAGCAGCACTCAGACAGGGAGGAGCGCTGAAGCTTTCTTT	CASSTQTGRSAEAFF
TRBJ1-5	TRBV6-5	.	.	TGTGCCAGCAGTTACGGGGGGGTTGGTCAGCCCCAGCATTTT	CASSYGGVGQPQHF
TRBJ2-7	TRBV4-3	.	.	TGCGCCAGCAGCCAGTACAGGGTTACCTACGAGCAGTACTTC	CASSQYRVTYEQYF
TRBJ1-1	TRBV7-2	TRBD1	few	TGTGCCAGCAGCTCGCAGACAGGGGTGGGGAACACTGAAGCTTTCTTT	CASSSQTGVGNTEAFF
TRBJ2-2	TRBV9	.	few	TGTGCCAGCAGGGAACAGGGAACCGGGGAGCTGTTTTTT	CASREQGTGELFF
TRBJ2-2	TRBV9	.	.	TGTGCCAGCAGCGTAGGTCCAGCGAACACCGGGGAGCTGTTTTTT	CASSVGPANTGELFF
TRBJ2-7	TRBV7-8	.	once	TGTGCCAGCAGCTTAGCGATAGCGGTCCCTTCCTACGAGCAGTACTTC	CASSLAIAVPSYEQYF
TRBJ1-5	TRBV19	.	.	TGTGCCAGTACGGGTGGCGGGGGCGCTAAAAATCAGCCCCAGCATTTT	CASTGGGGAKNQPQHF
TRBJ2-7	TRBV4-2	.	.	TGTGCCAGCAGCGTCGGCGCGGGACCTTCTTACGAGCAGTACTTC	CASSVGAGPSYEQYF
TRBJ1-4	TRBV7-9	.	.	TGTGCCAGCAGCTTAGACGTGACAGCTAATGAAAAACTGTTTTTT	CASSLDVTANEKLFF
TRBJ2-2	TRBV30	.	.	TGTGCCTGGAGTAAAACAGGTTTGGGGGAGCTGTTTTTT	CAWSKTGLGELFF
TRBJ1-5	TRBV4-1	TRBD1	.	TGCGCCAGCAGCCGTGTAGGGACAGGGCCCCTGAGTTTTAGCAATCAGCCCCAGCATTTT	CASSRVGTGPLSFSNQPQHF
TRBJ1-1	TRBV19	TRBD1	.	TGTGCCAGTAGTATCGGGAGCAGGGGGCTGATGAACACTGAAGCTTTCTTT	CASSIGSRGLMNTEAFF
TRBJ2-7	TRBV7-9	.	.	TGTGCCAGCAGCTTAGCGGGCGGGTTTCGCTACGAGCAGTACTTC	CASSLAGGFRYEQYF
TRBJ1-1	TRBV7-4	TRBD1	few	TGTGCCAGCAGCTCGCCGGGACAGGGGATGAACACTGAAGCTTTCTTT	CASSSPGQGMNTEAFF
TRBJ1-2	TRBV7-2	TRBD1	few	TGTGCCAGCAGCGAGGGACAGTATGGCTACACCTTC	CASSEGQYGYTF
TRBJ1-2	TRBV2	.	.	TGTGCCAGCAGTTGGTATGGGGGCAGTTCTGAGGGCTACACCTTC	CASSWYGGSSEGYTF